This T cell receptor beta chain was observed in a study of cytomegalovirus exposure and HLA in healthy donors. Amplification used 60 Vbeta primers and 13 Jbeta primers. Assay used: immunoSEQ multiplex PCR; TCRdb lists only in-frame clones, some missing. The repertoire holds 150,000 to 200,000 clones, with over 80% as singletons. V was shortened by 4 bases and J by 3 bases, with 12 bases between the two germline ends. The CDR3 is made up of 14 amino acids. CDR1 is PRHDT, CDR2 FYEKMQ, per germline (reference sequence). This sequence joins TRBV13 and TRBJ1-1; the D gene is possibly TRBD1 (6 bases). The sample comprised PBMCs. This TCR came from a male donor in good health and CMV-seropositive. CDR3 sequence: CASSSRGGDTEAFF. CDR3 bases: TGTGCCAGCAGCTCGAGGGGGGGGGACACTGAAGCTTTCTTT.